The 25 T cell receptor beta chains presented below share a single source sample, sequenced in a study of T cells in Graves' hyperthyroidism and ophthalmopathy. Amplified TCR beta CDR3 regions derived from RNA transcripts. Using the HTBI primer set, a first-round RT-PCR was run on the TCR CDR3. TCRdb reprocessed the multiplex PCR reads via MiXCR and lists one record per CDR3 protein. The repertoire consists of around 520,000 distinct CDR3 sequences, with approximately 24% occurring once and the leading ten covering approximately 10%. Sequenced material: blood. These receptors were obtained from a woman in her 30s with Graves' ophthalmopathy.

This chain connects TRBV18 to TRBJ1-1; D is unresolved. Trimming stripped 2 bases from V and 11 bases from J, with 9 bases between. The CDR3 length is 11 residues. CDR1 and CDR2 from the germline V gene are KGHSH and LQKENI. The CDR3: CASSPSTGAFF. CDR3 DNA: TGTGCCAGCTCACCATCGACGGGGGCTTTCTTT.

The chain joins TRBV5-1 to TRBJ1-4; D is unresolved. The CDR3 totals 13 residues. V was shortened by 3 bases and J by 8 bases, with 11 bases between the two germline ends. Germline loops: CDR1 SGHRS, CDR2 YFSETQ. The CDR3 reads CASSYETPEKLFF. The CDR3 DNA follows: TGCGCCAGCAGCTATGAGACGCCAGAAAAACTGTTTTTT.

This clonotype was recorded many times. The chain carries TRBV9 and TRBJ1-2; no reliable D call. Trimming cost V 6 bases and J 0 bases, with 12 bases left between them. The CDR3 covers 14 residues. Germline CDR1 SGDLS, CDR2 YYNGEE. CDR3 nucleotides: TGTGCCAGCAACCCTGGGCAGTCTAACTATGGCTACACCTTC. Residues: CASNPGQSNYGYTF.

This clonotype appeared many times. This chain connects TRBV4-3 to TRBJ1-3; no firm D call. V lost 0 bases and J 4 bases, leaving 7 bases between the germline ends. The germline V gene has CDR1 LGHNA and CDR2 YSLEER. CDR3 length equals 14 residues. The DNA for the CDR3 is TGCGCCAGCAGCCAAGAGGACGGAGGAAACACCATATATTTT. Its protein is CASSQEDGGNTIYF.

This clonotype was found a few times. This sequence joins TRBV19 and TRBJ2-7, with D perhaps matching TRBD2 (5 bases). V was trimmed by 1 base and J by 2 bases, leaving 12 bases between them. The CDR3 length is 15 residues. Germline V lookup: CDR1 LNHDA, CDR2 SQIVND (reference sequence). The CDR3 here is CASSIGGVKPYEQYF. The CDR3, as DNA: TGTGCCAGTAGTATAGGGGGAGTAAAGCCCTACGAGCAGTACTTC. The variable domain in full, with the rest retrieved from reference TRBV19 and TRBJ2-7, is DGGITQSPKYLFRKEGQNVTLSCEQNLNHDAMYWYRQDPGQGLRLIYYSQIVNDFQKGDIAEGYSVSREKKESFPLTVTSAQKNPTAFYLCASSIGGVKPYEQYFGPGTRLTVT.

This chain joins TRBV4-2 and TRBJ2-7; 9 nucleotides match TRBD2. Germline trimming cut 1 base from V and 2 bases from J; bases unmatched to any gene: 6. Germline-derived CDR1 and CDR2 are LGHNA and YNFKEQ. The length of the CDR3 is 16 residues. The chain's CDR3 is CASSQASGDPAYEQYF. The CDR3 DNA is TGTGCCAGCAGCCAAGCTAGCGGGGACCCAGCCTACGAGCAGTACTTC.

This chain joins TRBV24-1 and TRBJ2-5; weak D call: TRBD2 (6 bases). Per germline, CDR1 KGHDR and CDR2 SFDVKD. V dropped 1 base and J dropped 4 bases, with 15 bases sitting between them. This CDR3 spans 16 amino acids. CDR3 bases: TGTGCCACCAGTGATTTCCCCAGGGCCGGGAGAGAGACCCAGTACTTC. It encodes CATSDFPRAGRETQYF.

This clonotype appeared many times. The chain carries TRBV29-1 and TRBJ1-5; D might be TRBD1 (5 bases). The CDR3 runs 12 residues. The germline V gene has CDR1 SQVTM and CDR2 ANQGSEA. Trimming took 6 bases from V and 3 from J, leaving 9 bases between them. The CDR3 sequence is CSVRQPNQPQHF. CDR3 bases: TGCAGCGTAAGACAGCCCAATCAGCCCCAGCATTTT.

This clonotype has a count of ten or more. The chain joins TRBV6-1 to TRBJ1-2; D uncertain. Germline CDR1 and CDR2: MNHNS and SASEGT. Trimming removed 1 base from V and 2 bases from J, with 8 bases in between. The CDR3 is 14 amino acids. The CDR3 loop reads CASSEVGQNYGYTF. The DNA for the CDR3 is TGTGCCAGCAGTGAAGTCGGGCAGAACTATGGCTACACCTTC.

This clonotype has at least ten counts. V usage is TRBV6-1 and J usage is TRBJ1-5, with 8 bases lining up with TRBD1. CDR1 is MNHNS and CDR2 is SASEGT in the germline V gene. With 4 bases clipped from V and 5 bases from J, the junction kept 10 bases outside the gene matches. The length of the CDR3 is 16 residues. As DNA, the CDR3 is TGTGCCAGCAGTGCCAACCCGGACAGGGTCGATCAGCCCCAGCATTTT. Its translation: CASSANPDRVDQPQHF.

This clonotype was detected ten times or more. The chain has TRBV20-1 and TRBJ2-7; D could derive from TRBD1 or TRBD2 (5 bases each). V lost 1 base and J 0 bases, leaving 10 bases between the germline ends. This CDR3 comprises 14 residues. The germline V gene encodes CDR1 DFQATT and CDR2 SNEGSKA (reference sequence). This CDR3 reads CSARGDRSSYEQYF. The CDR3 DNA follows: TGCAGTGCTAGAGGGGACCGAAGCTCCTACGAGCAGTACTTC.

V and J are TRBV12-3 or TRBV12-4 and TRBJ2-5; TRBD2 aligns across 12 bases. The CDR3 has 18 residues. V was pared by 2 bases and J by 4 bases, with 11 bases of the junction left unmatched. This chain's CDR3 is CASSLSVRLAGVRETQYF. CDR3 nucleotides: TGTGCCAGCAGTTTATCCGTCAGACTAGCGGGGGTCAGAGAGACCCAGTACTTC.

This clonotype was seen many times. The chain couples TRBV7-9 to TRBJ1-1, with unresolved D. The V gene's germline CDR1 is SEHNR and CDR2 FQNEAQ (reference sequence). This CDR3 has 13 amino acids. Deletions cut 5 bases from V and 1 base from J, with 8 bases between. This CDR3 is CASSPEENTEAFF. In DNA, the CDR3 is TGTGCCAGCAGCCCGGAGGAGAACACTGAAGCTTTCTTT.

In DNA form, the CDR3 reads TGCGCCAGCAGCTTAAGGACTAGCTGGTACGAGCAGTACTTC. This encodes CASSLRTSWYEQYF. The chain carries TRBV5-1 and TRBJ2-7; 8 bases align to TRBD2. J was trimmed by 4 bases and V by 2 bases; bases with no gene match: 5. The CDR3 has 14 amino acids. In germline, CDR1 is SGHRS, CDR2 YFSETQ.

The chain links TRBV28 to TRBJ2-7; D is uncertain. The CDR3 consists of 15 residues. The germline gives CDR1 MDHEN, CDR2 SYDVKM. The V end was cut by 6 bases, the J end by 0 bases, with 15 bases between. The CDR3 is CASRPRRSGSYEQYF. The CDR3 nucleotides read TGTGCCAGCAGGCCTCGCAGGTCGGGCTCCTACGAGCAGTACTTC. The complete variable domain, with remaining parts taken from reference TRBV28 and TRBJ2-7, reads DVKVTQSSRYLVKRTGEKVFLECVQDMDHENMFWYRQDPGLGLRLIYFSYDVKMKEKGDIPEGYSVSREKKERFSLILESASTNQTSMYLCASRPRRSGSYEQYFGPGTRLTVT.

There are many counts of this clonotype. The chain couples TRBV29-1 to TRBJ2-2; 9 bases line up with TRBD2. The germline gives CDR1 SQVTM, CDR2 ANQGSEA. The CDR3 has 15 amino acids. Unmatched junction bases numbered 3, after V lost 3 bases and J lost 1 base. The chain's CDR3 is CSVESGGMNTGELFF. CDR3 bases: TGCAGCGTTGAGAGCGGGGGGATGAACACCGGGGAGCTGTTTTTT.

This clonotype was detected many times. The chain links TRBV15 to TRBJ2-5; D perhaps matches TRBD2 (6 bases). V lost 0 bases and J 2 bases, leaving 13 bases between the germline ends. Per the germline V gene, CDR1 is LNHNV and CDR2 is YYDKDF (reference sequence). This CDR3 has 16 amino acids. The CDR3 DNA reads as TGTGCCACCAGCAGAGATGGCGGGGCCCTACAAGAGACCCAGTACTTC. Its protein product is CATSRDGGALQETQYF.

This clonotype has only a few counts. The chain has TRBV25-1 and TRBJ1-1; TRBD1 is a possible D gene (5 bases). Germline values: CDR1 MGHDK, CDR2 SYGVNS. Trimming removed 1 base at V and 4 bases at J, with 13 bases between. This CDR3 spans 15 amino acids. In nucleotides, the CDR3 is TGTGCCAGCAGTGAATTGGGGGGTTGGAGCACTGAAGCTTTCTTT. Its translation is CASSELGGWSTEAFF.

At least ten counts were recorded for this clonotype. V gene TRBV11-2 combines with J gene TRBJ1-1; 7 nucleotides match TRBD1. CDR1 and CDR2 from the germline V gene are SGHAT and FQNNGV. The CDR3 sequence is 15 residues long. V lost 5 bases to trimming and J lost 1 base; unmatched junction nucleotides: 7. CDR3 in DNA: TGTGCCAGCAGCGCGGAGGGGACAGAGAACACTGAAGCTTTCTTT. Its translation is CASSAEGTENTEAFF.

This chain links TRBV6-5 with TRBJ1-1, with unresolved D. This CDR3 has 14 amino acids. The germline CDR1 and CDR2 sequences are MNHEY and SVGAGI. The V end was cut by 4 bases, the J end by 0 bases, with 9 bases between. CDR3 in amino acids: CASSSLLLNTEAFF. The CDR3 coding sequence is TGTGCCAGCAGTTCCCTCCTACTGAACACTGAAGCTTTCTTT.

In its sample, this clonotype was seen many times. CDR3 residues: CASSESKGTEAFF. The CDR3 DNA reads as TGCGCCAGCAGTGAGTCGAAGGGCACTGAAGCTTTCTTT. The chain links TRBV10-2 to TRBJ1-1; D remains unclear. Per germline, CDR1 WSHSY and CDR2 SAAADI. The CDR3 has 13 residues. Trimming shortened V by 0 bases and J by 4 bases, and 6 bases separated the two germline ends.

This clonotype was counted at least ten times. V usage is TRBV12-3 or TRBV12-4 and J usage is TRBJ2-7; D uncertain. CDR3 length equals 15 residues. V gave up 2 bases and J gave up 0 bases, with 11 bases separating them. CDR3 region: CASSLSRRSSYEQYF. The CDR3 DNA reads as TGTGCCAGCAGTTTATCCAGGAGAAGCTCCTACGAGCAGTACTTC.

The chain joins TRBV5-1 to TRBJ2-5, with TRBD1 matching 10 bases. Unmatched junction bases numbered 9, after V lost 2 bases and J lost 5 bases. Germline V gives CDR1 SGHRS, CDR2 YFSETQ. This CDR3 is 16 amino acids long. This CDR3 reads CASSFRPPGQGETQYF. CDR3 in DNA: TGCGCCAGCAGCTTCCGCCCGCCGGGACAGGGGGAGACCCAGTACTTC. The whole variable domain, remainder taken from reference TRBV5-1 and TRBJ2-5, is KAGVTQTPRYLIKTRGQQVTLSCSPISGHRSVSWYQQTPGQGLQFLFEYFSETQRNKGNFPGRFSGRQFSNSRSEMNVSTLELGDSALYLCASSFRPPGQGETQYFGPGTRLLVL.

The CDR3 protein is CSAPYETGGYTFF. CDR3 coding DNA: TGCAGTGCTCCTTATGAGACAGGGGGGTATACTTTCTTT. The V call is TRBV20-1, the J call TRBJ1-1; 9 bases fit TRBD1. The CDR3 totals 13 residues. In germline, CDR1 is DFQATT, CDR2 SNEGSKA (reference sequence). Trimming removed 5 bases from V and 12 bases from J; junction bases left unmatched: 13.

This clonotype was counted ten times or more. The CDR3 is CATSRDSSGWQETQYF. CDR3 nucleotides: TGTGCCACCAGCAGAGATAGTTCAGGGTGGCAAGAGACCCAGTACTTC. The rearrangement joins TRBV15 to TRBJ2-5; tentatively, D is TRBD1 (5 bases). Germline V gene sequence: CDR1 LNHNV, CDR2 YYDKDF (reference sequence). With 0 bases removed from V and 2 bases from J, the gap between germline ends came to 13 bases. The CDR3 length is 16 residues.